The 28 T cell receptor beta chains below were found in one sample sequenced in a study of cytomegalovirus exposure and HLA in healthy donors. With 60 Vbeta and 13 Jbeta primers, the PCR was carried out. Assay used: immunoSEQ multiplex PCR; TCRdb lists only in-frame clones, some missing. The sample yields 35,000 to 40,000 clones, around 70% seen once. The sequenced sample was PBMCs. These receptors were obtained from a man aged 30 to 45 in good health and CMV-seronegative.

The rearrangement joins TRBV19 to TRBJ2-2; 7 bases agree with TRBD2. The CDR3 has 15 amino acids. Germline CDR1 and CDR2: LNHDA and SQIVND (reference sequence). J gave up 4 bases and V 6 bases, and 8 bases lay outside the gene matches. The CDR3 bases are TGTGCCAGTAGCATTGCGGGAGAGGGCACCGGGGAGCTGTTTTTT. This codes for CASSIAGEGTGELFF.

The genes are TRBV6-5 and TRBJ1-5; TRBD1 is a possible D gene (5 bases). Per germline, CDR1 MNHEY and CDR2 SVGAGI. V lost 6 bases, J lost 2 bases, and 14 bases lay in between. CDR3 length: 15 amino acids. CDR3 residues: CASRSEQAGNQPQHF. CDR3 nucleotides: TGTGCCAGCAGATCCGAACAGGCCGGCAATCAGCCCCAGCATTTT.

The chain is built from TRBV6-6 and TRBJ1-4; TRBD1 aligns across 7 bases. This CDR3 has 15 amino acids. V shed 3 bases and J 8 bases; nucleotides not matched to a gene: 9. The germline CDR1 and CDR2 sequences are MNHNY and SVGAGI (reference sequence). The CDR3 bases are TGTGCCAGCAGTTATAACGTGGACAGGAAGGAAAAACTGTTTTTT. Its translation: CASSYNVDRKEKLFF.

The CDR3 sequence is CASSYSVSGLLGEQYF. Here the CDR3 DNA reads TGTGCCAGCAGTTACTCGGTCTCAGGTCTCCTCGGCGAGCAGTACTTC. The chain joins TRBV6-5 to TRBJ2-7; D remains unclear. V dropped 0 bases and J dropped 6 bases, with 18 bases sitting between them. Germline CDR1 reads MNHEY; CDR2 reads SVGAGI. The CDR3 runs 16 residues.

The chain uses TRBV18 and TRBJ2-1; 9 bases are a match to TRBD1. J was trimmed by 7 bases and V by 6 bases; bases with no gene match: 7. Germline loops: CDR1 KGHSH, CDR2 LQKENI. The CDR3 runs 14 residues. The CDR3 coding sequence is TGTGCCAGCTCTTCAGGGACAGGGTGGAATGAGCAGTTCTTC. Protein: CASSSGTGWNEQFF. The full variable domain, completed using reference TRBV18 and TRBJ2-1, is NAGVMQNPRHLVRRRGQEARLRCSPMKGHSHVYWYRQLPEEGLKFMVYLQKENIIDESGMPKERFSAEFPKEGPSILRIQQVVRGDSAAYFCASSSGTGWNEQFFGPGTRLTVL.

On this clone: This sample also contains other DNA sequences that code for the same CDR3. CDR3 loop: CASSLGSSFVANTGELFF. The CDR3 DNA follows: TGCGCCAGCAGCTTGGGTAGTTCCTTCGTCGCGAACACCGGGGAGCTGTTTTTT. The chain employs TRBV5-1 and TRBJ2-2, with D unresolved. This CDR3 has 18 amino acids. Germline V lookup: CDR1 SGHRS, CDR2 YFSETQ. Trimming stripped 0 bases from V and 0 bases from J, with 15 bases between.

This clone was detected only a few times. The chain is built from TRBV28 and TRBJ1-1, with D possibly matching TRBD1 (5 bases). Looked up from germline, CDR1 is MDHEN and CDR2 is SYDVKM. This CDR3 is 12 amino acids long. V dropped 6 bases and J dropped 8 bases, with 13 bases sitting between them. The CDR3 coding sequence is TGTGCCAGCAGCCCAGCCGGGGGAGAAGCTTTCTTT. Translating gives CASSPAGGEAFF.

In this sample, this clone turned up once. The chain couples TRBV6-5 to TRBJ2-5; D may be TRBD2 (5 bases). The V gene's germline CDR1 is MNHEY and CDR2 SVGAGI. V was clipped by 7 bases and J by 5 bases, with 17 bases between them. CDR3 length: 14 amino acids. The CDR3 DNA reads as TGTGCCAGCAAGCGAGACCGGGATCGGGAGACCCAGTACTTC. Protein product: CASKRDRDRETQYF.

This chain connects TRBV4-1 to TRBJ1-4; the D is unclear. V lost 6 bases and J lost 3, with 14 bases in between. The CDR3 consists of 15 residues. Germline assignment: CDR1 MGHRA and CDR2 YSYEKL. The CDR3 nucleotides read TGCGCCAGCAGTTCCAGTCGCTCAGCTAATGAAAAACTGTTTTTT. The encoded protein is CASSSSRSANEKLFF.

The count of this clone is one. The rearrangement links TRBV19 to TRBJ1-5; D uncertain. CDR3 length: 10 amino acids. Looked up from germline, CDR1 is LNHDA and CDR2 is SQIVND (reference sequence). V was shortened by 6 bases and J by 11 bases, with 8 bases between the two germline ends. CDR3 residues: CASSREAQHF. CDR3 in DNA: TGTGCCAGTAGCCGAGAGGCCCAGCATTTT.

V usage is TRBV9 and J usage is TRBJ2-3; unclear D gene. V was cut by 0 bases and J by 0 bases, with 5 bases left in between. This CDR3 region has 14 residues. CDR1 SGDLS and CDR2 YYNGEE come from the germline V gene. The CDR3 spells CASSVGASTDTQYF. CDR3 nucleotides: TGTGCCAGCAGCGTAGGAGCTAGCACAGATACGCAGTATTTT.

This sequence joins TRBV7-2 and TRBJ1-1; 7 bases are shared with TRBD1. The germline V gene encodes CDR1 SGHTA and CDR2 FQGNSA. V lost 6 bases to trimming and J lost 0 bases; unmatched junction nucleotides: 7. This CDR3 contains 15 residues. The CDR3 sequence is CASSLQGPLNTEAFF. Here the CDR3 DNA reads TGTGCCAGCAGTTTACAGGGGCCTTTGAACACTGAAGCTTTCTTT. Full variable domain (remainder filled in from reference TRBV7-2 and TRBJ1-1): GAGVSQSPSNKVTEKGKDVELRCDPISGHTALYWYRQSLGQGLEFLIYFQGNSAPDKSGLPSDRFSAERTGGSVSTLTIQRTQQEDSAVYLCASSLQGPLNTEAFFGQGTRLTVV.

The rearrangement uses TRBV27 and TRBJ2-1; 10 bases match TRBD2. Germline V CDR1 and CDR2: MNHEY, SMNVEV (reference sequence). With 8 bases clipped from V and 2 bases from J, the junction kept 6 bases outside the gene matches. This CDR3 is built from 15 residues. The CDR3 here is CASLDGLAAYNEQFF. CDR3 nucleotides: TGTGCCAGCCTTGACGGACTAGCGGCCTACAATGAGCAGTTCTTC.

This clone was seen more than once but under ten times. The V and J genes are TRBV2 and TRBJ1-4, with D unclear. There are 14 residues in the CDR3. Germline-derived CDR1 and CDR2 are SNHLY and FYNNEI. V gave up 6 bases and J gave up 6 bases, with 14 bases separating them. CDR3 amino acids: CASSPELFDEKLFF. CDR3 bases: TGTGCCAGCAGCCCCGAGTTGTTTGATGAAAAACTGTTTTTT.

V and J are TRBV19 and TRBJ1-1; 8 bases match TRBD1. Germline CDR1 is LNHDA and CDR2 is SQIVND (reference sequence). Trimming at V came to 6 bases and at J to 4 bases, leaving 4 bases not matched to a gene. The CDR3 consists of 13 residues. Written as DNA, the CDR3 is TGTGCCAGTAGCAGGGGGCGCGGCACTGAAGCTTTCTTT. This codes for CASSRGRGTEAFF.

This clone was picked up a small number of times. The gene calls are TRBV7-9 and TRBJ2-1, with 9 bases aligning to TRBD2. This CDR3 is 17 amino acids long. V shed 2 bases, J shed 5 bases, and the junction held 10 bases outside the gene matches. CDR1 SEHNR and CDR2 FQNEAQ come from the germline V gene (reference sequence). The CDR3 nucleotides read TGTGCCAGCAGCTTATTTCCTAGCGGGGAACCTAACAATGAGCAGTTCTTC. Translated: CASSLFPSGEPNNEQFF. The variable domain in full, with the rest retrieved from reference TRBV7-9 and TRBJ2-1, is DTGVSQNPRHKITKRGQNVTFRCDPISEHNRLYWYRQTLGQGPEFLTYFQNEAQLEKSRLLSDRFSAERPKGSFSTLEIQRTEQGDSAMYLCASSLFPSGEPNNEQFFGPGTRLTVL.

This chain uses TRBV15 with TRBJ2-3, with 7 nucleotides matching TRBD2. The CDR3 length is 15 residues. J was trimmed by 1 base and V by 2 bases; bases with no gene match: 3. Germline values: CDR1 LNHNV, CDR2 YYDKDF (reference sequence). CDR3 sequence reads: CATSRTSEGTDTQYF. CDR3 in DNA: TGTGCCACCAGCAGAACTAGCGAGGGCACAGATACGCAGTATTTT. Filled out from reference TRBV15 and TRBJ2-3, the complete variable domain reads DAMVIQNPRYQVTQFGKPVTLSCSQTLNHNVMYWYQQKSSQAPKLLFHYYDKDFNNEADTPDNFQSRRPNTSFCFLDIRSPGLGDTAMYLCATSRTSEGTDTQYFGPGTRLTVL.

This clone came up a few times. This chain connects TRBV5-5 to TRBJ1-5, with 7 bases matching TRBD1. CDR3 length: 16 residues. With 2 bases clipped from V and 1 base from J, the junction kept 6 bases outside the gene matches. Germline CDR1 is SGHKS and CDR2 is YYEKEE (reference sequence). The CDR3 DNA follows: TGTGCCAGCAGCTTTGGAGGGGGCGGAAGCAATCAGCCCCAGCATTTT. It translates to CASSFGGGGSNQPQHF.

The chain joins TRBV4-1 to TRBJ1-3; a possible D gene is TRBD1 (5 bases). The germline V and J ends were trimmed by 4 bases and 0 bases, with 16 bases remaining between them. The germline CDR1 and CDR2 sequences are MGHRA and YSYEKL. The CDR3 totals 17 residues. The CDR3 sequence is CASSRGGLVNSGNTIYF. The CDR3 DNA is TGCGCCAGCAGCCGGGGGGGACTCGTAAACTCTGGAAACACCATATATTTT.

The gene calls are TRBV4-1 and TRBJ2-3; D might be TRBD2 (5 bases). The CDR3 runs 17 residues. Trimming left V 1 base short and J 0 bases short, with 14 bases between. Germline-derived CDR1 and CDR2 are MGHRA and YSYEKL. DNA of the CDR3: TGCGCCAGCAGCCAAGGGATCGCTAGCTTTAGCACAGATACGCAGTATTTT. The encoded protein is CASSQGIASFSTDTQYF.

This chain joins TRBV19 and TRBJ1-2; 7 nucleotides line up with TRBD1. V was clipped by 6 bases and J by 3 bases; unmatched bases: 10. CDR1 and CDR2 from the germline V gene are LNHDA and SQIVND (reference sequence). This CDR3 region has 15 residues. CDR3 nucleotide sequence: TGTGCCAGTAGCGACCGAGGGGGCGCGGACTATGGCTACACCTTC. Protein: CASSDRGGADYGYTF.

This chain uses TRBV7-9 with TRBJ2-5; tentative D call: TRBD2 (5 bases). Germline CDR1 SEHNR, CDR2 FQNEAQ (reference sequence). This CDR3 comprises 14 residues. V gave up 5 bases and J gave up 5 bases, with 15 bases separating them. CDR3 loop: CASSQPGLEETQYF. The CDR3 DNA is TGTGCCAGCAGCCAACCTGGACTGGAGGAGACCCAGTACTTC. The variable domain in full, completed from reference TRBV7-9 and TRBJ2-5, reads DTGVSQNPRHKITKRGQNVTFRCDPISEHNRLYWYRQTLGQGPEFLTYFQNEAQLEKSRLLSDRFSAERPKGSFSTLEIQRTEQGDSAMYLCASSQPGLEETQYFGPGTRLLVL.

This rearrangement joins TRBV6-5 to TRBJ1-1; D is undetermined. The CDR3 is 15 residues long. V was trimmed by 4 bases and J by 5 bases, leaving 17 bases between them. Germline CDR1 is MNHEY and CDR2 is SVGAGI. This CDR3 reads CASSSGRGSGTEAFF. The CDR3 coding sequence is TGTGCCAGCAGTTCTGGGCGCGGGTCGGGGACTGAAGCTTTCTTT.

The genes are TRBV19 and TRBJ1-1, with D perhaps TRBD1 (6 bases). With 7 bases removed from V and 1 base from J, the gap between germline ends came to 13 bases. Germline CDR1 LNHDA, CDR2 SQIVND (reference sequence). This CDR3 is 14 amino acids long. The CDR3 protein is CASKWDTTNTEAFF. CDR3 nucleotides: TGTGCCAGTAAATGGGACACAACGAACACTGAAGCTTTCTTT. Supplemented by reference TRBV19 and TRBJ1-1, the full variable domain reads DGGITQSPKYLFRKEGQNVTLSCEQNLNHDAMYWYRQDPGQGLRLIYYSQIVNDFQKGDIAEGYSVSREKKESFPLTVTSAQKNPTAFYLCASKWDTTNTEAFFGQGTRLTVV.

The chain is built from TRBV28 and TRBJ1-3, with D unclear. The V end lost 3 bases, the J end lost 0 bases, and 3 bases lay between the germline ends. This CDR3 spans 13 amino acids. Germline CDR1 and CDR2: MDHEN and SYDVKM. CDR3 nucleotides: TGTGCCAGCAGTTTTATCTCTGGAAACACCATATATTTT. It translates to CASSFISGNTIYF.

V and J are TRBV6-1 and TRBJ2-1; possibly TRBD1 for D (6 bases). Trimming shortened V by 4 bases and J by 6 bases, and 13 bases separated the two germline ends. The CDR3 is 14 amino acids. The germline V gene has CDR1 MNHNS and CDR2 SASEGT. The CDR3 sequence is CASSARQVSNEQFF. The CDR3 region has the DNA TGTGCCAGCAGTGCCAGACAGGTCTCCAATGAGCAGTTCTTC.

V and J are TRBV6-5 and TRBJ1-2, with a possible D match to TRBD1 (5 bases). Trimming stripped 2 bases from V and 3 bases from J, with 13 bases between. The CDR3 totals 15 residues. Germline V lookup: CDR1 MNHEY, CDR2 SVGAGI. CDR3 sequence (DNA): TGTGCCAGCAGTTACAGGCCCGCGGGGGACTATGGCTACACCTTC. It is translated as CASSYRPAGDYGYTF.

The V and J genes are TRBV6-1 and TRBJ1-5; D is uncertain. CDR3 length equals 14 residues. CDR1 is MNHNS, CDR2 SASEGT, per germline. Trimming shortened V by 11 bases and J by 0 bases, and 14 bases separated the two germline ends. In DNA form, the CDR3 reads TGTGCCGGGCGAGATTCCGGTAGCAATCAGCCCCAGCATTTT. Protein sequence: CAGRDSGSNQPQHF.